Presented here are 22 T cell receptor beta chains from one specimen sequenced in a study of post-analysis software for immune sequencing data. Broader study findings: The study found TRBV5-6, TRBV5-1 and TRBV20-1 among about five TRBV segments more frequent in patients than controls.

Their cognate antigens are unknown. Tagging with unique molecular identifiers was a feature of the TCR beta cDNA libraries. TCRdb analysed the PCR reads with MiXCR anew, one entry per CDR3 protein. The repertoire holds under 650,000 distinct CDR3 sequences, about 40% seen once, with under 2% in the top ten. What was sequenced was blood. The receptors come from a girl under 18 with multiple sclerosis.

This sequence joins TRBV12-3 or TRBV12-4 and TRBJ1-2, with D maybe TRBD1 (5 bases). Trimming stripped 5 bases from V and 3 bases from J, with 13 bases between. CDR3 length: 14 amino acids. The CDR3 region is CASSTTASYYGYTF. Here the CDR3 DNA reads TGTGCCAGCAGTACGACAGCCTCTTACTATGGCTACACCTTC.

This clonotype was seen only a few times. The chain has TRBV27 and TRBJ2-1; maybe TRBD1 (6 bases). Germline loops: CDR1 MNHEY, CDR2 SMNVEV (reference sequence). This CDR3 comprises 14 residues. The germline V and J ends were trimmed by 6 bases and 6 bases, with 15 bases remaining between them. CDR3 in amino acids: CASSLRGGVNEQFF. The CDR3 DNA reads TGTGCCAGCAGCCTCAGGGGTGGGGTCAATGAGCAGTTCTTC.

This clonotype was counted a single time. The chain is built from TRBV25-1 and TRBJ1-1; weak D call: TRBD1 (5 bases). Germline CDR1 MGHDK, CDR2 SYGVNS. V shed 1 base and J shed 4 bases, with 10 bases lying between them. The CDR3 is made up of 14 amino acids. CDR3 region: CASSEWDDGTEAFF. The CDR3 coding sequence is TGTGCCAGCAGTGAATGGGACGACGGCACTGAAGCTTTCTTT. Together with reference TRBV25-1 and TRBJ1-1, the CDR3 gives the full variable domain: EADIYQTPRYLVIGTGKKITLECSQTMGHDKMYWYQQDPGMELHLIHYSYGVNSTEKGDLSSESTVSRIRTEHFPLTLESARPSHTSQYLCASSEWDDGTEAFFGQGTRLTVV.

This clonotype was detected a few times. The V gene is TRBV10-3, the J gene TRBJ2-3; possible D gene TRBD2, 5 bases. CDR1 is ENHRY, CDR2 SYGVKD, per germline. This CDR3 contains 14 residues. Between the trimmed V and J ends, which lost 6 bases and 0 bases, there was a span of 10 bases. The CDR3 DNA reads TGTGCCATCAGCGCCGAGGGTAGCACAGATACGCAGTATTTT. This gives the protein CAISAEGSTDTQYF.

Only a few counts were recorded for this clonotype. The chain employs TRBV6-6 and TRBJ2-6, with 11 bases identical to TRBD2. Germline lookup yields CDR1 MNHNY and CDR2 SVGAGI (reference sequence). V shed 8 bases and J 0 bases; nucleotides not matched to a gene: 6. The CDR3 spans 17 residues. Here the CDR3 DNA reads TGTGCCAGCGTCTTAGCGGGAGGGCCCTCTGGGGCCAACGTCCTGACTTTC. It codes for CASVLAGGPSGANVLTF.

This clonotype was detected a few times. This chain links TRBV10-3 with TRBJ2-5; the D gene could be TRBD1 or TRBD2 (5 bases each). The CDR3 extends over 15 amino acids. Germline V gene lookup returns CDR1 ENHRY and CDR2 SYGVKD. Trimming took off 6 bases at V and 5 bases at J, with 19 bases between the two ends. For the CDR3, the DNA is TGTGCCATCAGCGAGACTCCAGGGAAGCGGGAGACCCAGTACTTC. It encodes CAISETPGKRETQYF.

The rearrangement joins TRBV12-3 or TRBV12-4 to TRBJ1-2, with D tentatively TRBD1 (6 bases). The length of the CDR3 is 15 residues. The V end was cut by 1 base, the J end by 5 bases, with 14 bases between. CDR3 DNA sequence: TGTGCCAGCAGTTTAGGAAACAGGGCCCGTTATGGCTACACCTTC. The encoded protein is CASSLGNRARYGYTF.

V gene TRBV6-6 combines with J gene TRBJ2-1; D remains unclear. Trimming removed 2 bases from V and 4 bases from J, with 9 bases in between. Germline CDR1 MNHNY, CDR2 SVGAGI (reference sequence). The CDR3 is 14 amino acids. As DNA, the CDR3 is TGTGCCAGCAGTTACCTTCAAGCATACAATGAGCAGTTCTTC. Protein product: CASSYLQAYNEQFF.

The sample holds a few counts of this clonotype. The V call is TRBV15, the J call TRBJ2-4, with D perhaps being TRBD1 or TRBD2 (5 bases each). CDR1 LNHNV and CDR2 YYDKDF come from the germline V gene (reference sequence). Trimming pared 0 bases from V and 1 base from J, leaving 16 bases between. This CDR3 has 18 residues. The CDR3 DNA reads as TGTGCCACCAGCAGAGATGGCGAGGGGCCCGAGGCCAAAAACATTCAGTACTTC. It translates to CATSRDGEGPEAKNIQYF.

This sequence joins TRBV21-1 and TRBJ2-5. TRBV21-1 is shown as a pseudogene. The CDR3 is 16 amino acids. CDR3 loop: CASSSNRDCGEETQYF. The DNA for the CDR3 is TGTGCCAGCAGCTCAAACCGAGATTGCGGTGAAGAGACCCAGTACTTC.

The chain joins TRBV12-3 or TRBV12-4 to TRBJ1-1; unclear D gene. V was shortened by 3 bases and J by 5 bases, with 10 bases between the two germline ends. This CDR3 comprises 13 residues. CDR3 DNA sequence: TGTGCCAGCAGTTTCAACCGGGAGACTGAAGCTTTCTTT. It yields the protein CASSFNRETEAFF.

Only a few counts were recorded for this clonotype. This sequence joins TRBV7-9 and TRBJ1-2; 9 bases fit TRBD1. The germline gives CDR1 SEHNR, CDR2 FQNEAQ (reference sequence). The CDR3 covers 16 residues. V shed 5 bases, J shed 4 bases, and the junction held 11 bases outside the gene matches. This CDR3 is CASSQQAGTGTYGYTF. Written as DNA, the CDR3 is TGTGCCAGCAGCCAACAGGCCGGGACAGGGACCTATGGCTACACCTTC.

This clonotype showed up just a few times. CDR3 in DNA: TGTGCCATCGAGCGAGGAGGAGGCACAGATACGCAGTATTTT. Its protein is CAIERGGGTDTQYF. The chain uses TRBV10-3 and TRBJ2-3, with a weak D call TRBD2 (5 bases). CDR3 size: 14 residues. Germline lookup yields CDR1 ENHRY and CDR2 SYGVKD. V was shortened by 8 bases and J by 1 base, with 13 bases between the two germline ends.

This clonotype appeared a few times. The chain links TRBV12-3 or TRBV12-4 to TRBJ2-1, with D possibly being TRBD2 (6 bases). V lost 6 bases to trimming and J lost 7 bases, with 19 bases between them. CDR3 length: 15 amino acids. The CDR3 protein is CASSPGTLTVNEQFF. The CDR3 DNA sequence: TGTGCCAGCAGCCCCGGGACTCTTACGGTAAATGAGCAGTTCTTC.

The V gene is TRBV5-6, the J gene TRBJ2-5, with D perhaps given as TRBD1 or TRBD2 (5 bases each). V was trimmed by 4 bases and J by 2 bases, leaving 15 bases between them. Germline CDR1 SGHDT, CDR2 YYEEEE. The CDR3 sequence is 15 residues long. The CDR3 loop is CASSALPGRQETQYF. The CDR3 nucleotides are TGTGCCAGCAGCGCGCTCCCGGGGCGACAAGAGACCCAGTACTTC. Together with reference TRBV5-6 and TRBJ2-5, the CDR3 gives the full variable domain: DAGVTQSPTHLIKTRGQQVTLRCSPKSGHDTVSWYQQALGQGPQFIFQYYEEEERQRGNFPDRFSGHQFPNYSSELNVNALLLGDSALYLCASSALPGRQETQYFGPGTRLLVL.

CDR3 sequence: CASSPHSLAGGPSTGELFF. The CDR3, as DNA: TGTGCCAGCAGCCCCCATTCACTAGCGGGAGGGCCGAGCACCGGGGAGCTGTTTTTT. V gene TRBV7-8 combines with J gene TRBJ2-2, with 13 nucleotides matching TRBD2. This CDR3 has 19 amino acids. CDR1 SGHVS and CDR2 FQNEAQ come from the germline V gene. V was clipped by 5 bases and J by 4 bases; unmatched bases: 13.

The chain joins TRBV12-3 or TRBV12-4 to TRBJ1-1; TRBD1 might be the D (5 bases). The CDR3 has 15 amino acids. Trimming cost V 2 bases and J 5 bases, with 15 bases left between them. CDR3 nucleotide sequence: TGTGCCAGCAGTTTATGGTTCAGGGTAAAGACTGAAGCTTTCTTT. It specifies CASSLWFRVKTEAFF.

The chain joins TRBV7-6 to TRBJ2-1; D is unclear. The CDR3 spans 16 residues. Germline CDR1 reads SGHVS; CDR2 reads FNYEAQ. Trimming left V 1 base short and J 1 base short, with 11 bases between. The CDR3 sequence is CASSLGRLISYNEQFF. The CDR3 DNA sequence: TGTGCCAGCAGCTTAGGTCGCCTCATATCCTACAATGAGCAGTTCTTC.

Written as DNA, the CDR3 is TGCAGCGTTAATTGGGGAAGCAATGAGCAGTACTTC. Translating it yields CSVNWGSNEQYF. The V and J genes are TRBV29-1 and TRBJ2-7; the D is unclear. From germline, CDR1 is SQVTM and CDR2 ANQGSEA. The CDR3 is 12 residues long. V was pared by 5 bases and J by 7 bases, with 15 bases between.

This rearrangement joins TRBV2 to TRBJ1-5; no clear D. Germline V gives CDR1 SNHLY, CDR2 FYNNEI. V was shortened by 2 bases and J by 2 bases, with 7 bases between the two germline ends. The CDR3 sequence is 14 residues long. Written as DNA, the CDR3 is TGTGCCAGCAGTGAAATCTCTGGCAATCAGCCCCAGCATTTT. It is translated as CASSEISGNQPQHF.

This clonotype has a handful of counts. The V call is TRBV4-1, the J call TRBJ1-2; 10 nucleotides line up with TRBD1. The V segment lost 4 bases and the J segment 8 bases; nucleotides outside the gene matches: 10. CDR3 length: 15 amino acids. CDR1 and CDR2 from the germline V gene are MGHRA and YSYEKL. The CDR3 nucleotides are TGCGCCAGCAGCCGAATATCCGGGACAGGGGAAGGCTACACCTTC. Amino acid sequence: CASSRISGTGEGYTF.

This chain joins TRBV6-1 and TRBJ2-3; 12 bases align to TRBD2. The CDR3 extends over 16 amino acids. The junction had 7 bases not matched to a gene; V was cut back by 6 bases and J by 3 bases. Germline V gene sequence: CDR1 MNHNS, CDR2 SASEGT. The CDR3 region is CASRRLAGVRTDTQYF. The DNA of the CDR3 is TGTGCCAGCAGGAGACTAGCGGGAGTTAGGACAGATACGCAGTATTTT.